The entry that follows covers one T cell receptor (beta chain) sequence. This entry belongs to a study of blood T cell repertoires in COVID-19. Study background: T cells, B-cell-depleted T cells, or PBMCs provided the cDNA or gDNA that served as material.

Authors' data handling: Estimates of nucleated cell counts were drawn from the amplification of reference gene primers. Profiling relied on immunoSEQ multiplex PCR, and the TCRdb table lists in-frame clones only, not all of them. V and J calls and clone size are those listed in that table; D and trimming were worked out from the DNA. The sample lists some 240,000 clones, roughly 81% seen once, with about 6.2% in the top ten. The CDR3 contains 13 residues. Germline V gene lookup returns CDR1 MNHEY and CDR2 SVGAGI. V was shortened by 5 bases and J by 6 bases, with 13 bases between the two germline ends. Participants' reported clinical history set cohort assignment. During the 2 weeks before they entered the study, exposed participants had met someone with a PCR-confirmed or clinician-diagnosed COVID-19 case.

Sequencing input: PBMCs or T cells enriched from blood (not recorded which). This clonotype was sampled from a woman aged 45-60 years who had been exposed to COVID-19. The V call is TRBV6-5, the J call TRBJ1-1, with a possible D match to TRBD1 (5 bases). CDR3 in amino acids: CASSLQGFPEAFF. CDR3 sequence (DNA): TGTGCCAGCAGTCTCCAGGGATTCCCTGAAGCTTTCTTT.